This TCR beta chain was obtained from a study of cytomegalovirus exposure and HLA in healthy donors. Background on the study: Earlier results showed 90 million to 130 million unique TCR beta sequences derived from roughly 180 million T cells. Points from the study as a whole: Near-uniform donor sequencing depth was presumed by presence/absence analyses. In vitro assays verified that three CMV-associated chains recognized CMV antigens specifically.

Details on this clone: Antigen: not known.

The PCR employed 60 Vbeta primers together with 13 Jbeta primers. Clones were read by immunoSEQ multiplex PCR, and TCRdb kept only the in-frame ones, dropping some. Of under 150,000 clones in the sample, around nine tenths were seen once. The sample taken for sequencing was PBMCs. The source of this sequence is a woman aged 30 to 39 in good health and CMV-seronegative.

The DNA of the CDR3 is TGCGCCAGCAGCTCGGACAGGGTGGGCTACGAGCAGTACTTC. This gives the protein CASSSDRVGYEQYF. V and J are TRBV5-1 and TRBJ2-7, with 8 positions matching TRBD1. Germline lookup yields CDR1 SGHRS and CDR2 YFSETQ. The CDR3 has 14 amino acids. V dropped 3 bases and J dropped 3; count of bases not matched to a gene: 5.